The next 21 T cell receptor beta chains were all read from a single sample in a study of blood T cell repertoires in COVID-19. Here immunoSEQ multiplex PCR was the method, and the copy in TCRdb shows in-frame clones only, minus some. The sample has 60,000 to 80,000 clones, about nine tenths seen once. The sequenced material came from peripheral blood. These receptors all stem from a human donor in a cohort sampled during active COVID-19.

The chain employs TRBV28 and TRBJ1-5; D not certain. The germline gives CDR1 MDHEN, CDR2 SYDVKM. The V end lost 5 bases, the J end lost 1 base, and 3 bases lay between the germline ends. The CDR3 runs to 12 residues. The CDR3 here is CASSVSNQPQHF. In DNA, the CDR3 is TGTGCCAGCAGTGTAAGCAATCAGCCCCAGCATTTT.

This chain links TRBV6-5 with TRBJ2-7; 13 bases align to TRBD2. Trimming removed 6 bases from V and 4 bases from J; junction bases left unmatched: 6. The CDR3 covers 15 residues. The germline V gene has CDR1 MNHEY and CDR2 SVGAGI. CDR3 protein: CASREGLAGLYEQYF. In DNA form, the CDR3 reads TGTGCCAGCAGGGAGGGACTAGCGGGATTATACGAGCAGTACTTC.

The chain has TRBV4-1 and TRBJ1-1; possibly TRBD1 for D (6 bases). Per germline, CDR1 MGHRA and CDR2 YSYEKL. This CDR3 spans 16 amino acids. V lost 0 bases, J lost 1 base, and 12 bases lay in between. CDR3 amino acids: CASSQEAGTPNTEAFF. CDR3 sequence (DNA): TGCGCCAGCAGCCAAGAGGCCGGGACACCGAACACTGAAGCTTTCTTT.

The chain employs TRBV5-1 and TRBJ1-2, with 8 bases identical to TRBD1. This CDR3 contains 13 residues. Trimming at V came to 1 base and at J to 6 bases, leaving 2 bases not matched to a gene. Germline CDR1 is SGHRS and CDR2 is YFSETQ. The CDR3 is CASSLLTGDGYTF. CDR3 nucleotide sequence: TGCGCCAGCAGCTTGTTGACAGGGGATGGCTACACCTTC.

The chain carries TRBV29-1 and TRBJ2-5, with 11 nucleotides matching TRBD2. The length of the CDR3 is 15 residues. V was pared by 5 bases and J by 7 bases, with 12 bases of the junction left unmatched. Germline lookup yields CDR1 SQVTM and CDR2 ANQGSEA. The chain's CDR3 is CSVLGLAGGRGTQYF. The CDR3 DNA sequence: TGCAGCGTTCTCGGTCTAGCGGGGGGCCGAGGGACCCAGTACTTC.

This chain links TRBV7-2 with TRBJ1-2, with TRBD1 as a possible D gene (5 bases). CDR3 length: 14 amino acids. CDR1 is SGHTA, CDR2 FQGNSA, per germline. The V end was cut by 1 base, the J end by 3 bases, with 9 bases between. Here the CDR3 DNA reads TGTGCCAGCAGCTTAGGACAGCGCGACTATGGCTACACCTTC. Amino acids: CASSLGQRDYGYTF.

The chain couples TRBV28 to TRBJ2-5; 14 bases are a match to TRBD2. V trimming: 7 bases; J trimming: 1 base; junction bases outside the gene matches: 2. The CDR3 length is 15 residues. Germline V gene lookup returns CDR1 MDHEN and CDR2 SYDVKM. CDR3 loop: CASNGLAGGQETQYF. For the CDR3, the DNA is TGTGCCAGCAATGGACTAGCGGGGGGCCAAGAGACCCAGTACTTC.

With regard to this clone: At one end, the junction sequence differs from germline, possibly due to a read error. V gene TRBV7-7 combines with J gene TRBJ2-3, with TRBD2 matching over 9 bases. The CDR3 covers 16 residues. Germline V gene sequence: CDR1 SSHAT, CDR2 FNYEAQ (reference sequence). CDR3 loop: CASSSGTSRSTDTQYF. The CDR3, as DNA: TGTGCTAGCAGTTCCGGGACTAGCAGAAGCACAGATACGCAGTATTTT.

The gene calls are TRBV7-2 and TRBJ2-5, with TRBD1 identical over 7 bases. Germline V lookup: CDR1 SGHTA, CDR2 FQGNSA. This CDR3 comprises 16 residues. V was pared by 1 base and J by 1 base, with 6 bases of the junction left unmatched. The CDR3: CASSLGPTGTQETQYF. The CDR3 bases are TGTGCCAGCAGCTTAGGCCCGACAGGGACCCAAGAGACCCAGTACTTC.

The CDR3 here is CASSKQGTNEKLFF. The CDR3 DNA sequence: TGTGCCAGCAGCAAGCAGGGCACTAATGAAAAACTGTTTTTT. The gene calls are TRBV7-8 and TRBJ1-4; D may be TRBD1 (5 bases). Per germline, CDR1 SGHVS and CDR2 FQNEAQ. V dropped 5 bases and J dropped 2 bases, with 9 bases sitting between them. The CDR3 length is 14 residues.

The sample holds a few counts of this clone. The chain has TRBV4-2 and TRBJ1-5, with 7 nucleotides matching TRBD1. CDR3 length: 15 amino acids. CDR1 and CDR2 from the germline V gene are LGHNA and YNFKEQ. Germline trimming cut 6 bases from V and 1 base from J; bases unmatched to any gene: 6. The CDR3 nucleotides are TGTGCCAGCAGTCAGGGGGATGTGAGCAATCAGCCCCAGCATTTT. Its translation: CASSQGDVSNQPQHF.

The chain couples TRBV5-6 to TRBJ1-6; 7 bases line up with TRBD1. J lost 5 bases, V lost 4 bases, and 3 bases had no gene match. The CDR3 has 14 residues. Germline CDR1 reads SGHDT; CDR2 reads YYEEEE. CDR3 coding DNA: TGTGCCAGCAGCCGGGACAGAAATAATTCACCCCTCCACTTT. This sequence encodes CASSRDRNNSPLHF.

This clone was seen only once. The gene calls are TRBV5-1 and TRBJ1-5; TRBD1 aligns across 8 bases. Germline V gene sequence: CDR1 SGHRS, CDR2 YFSETQ. V gave up 4 bases and J gave up 5 bases; unmatched junction bases: 5. The CDR3 is made up of 14 amino acids. CDR3 loop: CASSTGQGDQPQHF. CDR3 coding DNA: TGCGCCAGCAGCACTGGACAGGGCGATCAGCCCCAGCATTTT.

As concerns this clone: A read error may account for a junction end that differs from germline. V usage is TRBV29-1 and J usage is TRBJ2-1; 12 bases line up with TRBD1. CDR1 SQVTM and CDR2 ANQGSEA come from the germline V gene. The CDR3 extends over 14 amino acids. The CDR3 is CSVGGTGGYDEQFF. The DNA for the CDR3 is TGCAGCGTCGGAGGGACAGGGGGCTACGATGAGCAGTTCTTC.

The chain uses TRBV18 and TRBJ2-5, with D unclear. Germline V gene data show CDR1 as KGHSH and CDR2 as LQKENI. V was pared by 2 bases and J by 5 bases, with 6 bases between. CDR3 length: 12 residues. CDR3 sequence: CASSPDGETQYF. The DNA for the CDR3 is TGTGCCAGCTCACCAGACGGGGAGACCCAGTACTTC.

This clone was detected a few times. This chain connects TRBV9 to TRBJ2-1; 7 nucleotides line up with TRBD1. The CDR3 is made up of 16 amino acids. Trimming at V came to 4 bases and at J to 2 bases, leaving 9 bases not matched to a gene. Per germline, CDR1 SGDLS and CDR2 YYNGEE. The CDR3 sequence is CASSFRPQGAYNEQFF. The CDR3 DNA reads as TGTGCCAGCAGCTTTAGGCCCCAGGGGGCCTACAATGAGCAGTTCTTC.

The chain employs TRBV18 and TRBJ2-5; 9 nucleotides line up with TRBD2. Germline V lookup: CDR1 KGHSH, CDR2 LQKENI. This CDR3 has 15 amino acids. Trimming took 4 bases from V and 5 from J; bases not matched to a gene: 8. The CDR3 sequence: CASSQTSGDRETQYF. DNA for the CDR3: TGTGCCAGCTCACAGACTAGCGGAGACCGGGAGACCCAGTACTTC.

The chain joins TRBV28 to TRBJ1-5; no reliable D call. CDR1 is MDHEN, CDR2 SYDVKM, per germline. V lost 5 bases to trimming and J lost 1 base, with 12 bases between them. The CDR3 has 15 amino acids. In DNA form, the CDR3 reads TGTGCCAGCAGTGCTAGCTTACTCAGCAATCAGCCCCAGCATTTT. This translates into CASSASLLSNQPQHF.

This CDR3 reads CASSLDRATDTQYF. The CDR3 region has the DNA TGTGCCAGCAGTTTGGACAGGGCGACAGATACGCAGTATTTT. The chain combines TRBV6-5 with TRBJ2-3, with 8 bases matching TRBD1. Trimming removed 4 bases from V and 3 bases from J; junction bases left unmatched: 3. This CDR3 is built from 14 residues. Germline CDR1 is MNHEY and CDR2 is SVGAGI.

The rearrangement uses TRBV6-2 or TRBV6-3 and TRBJ2-5, with 11 positions matching TRBD1. The CDR3 consists of 15 residues. From germline, CDR1 is MNHEY and CDR2 SVGEGT. J was trimmed by 6 bases and V by 6 bases; bases with no gene match: 9. The chain's CDR3 is CASSSSGTGGKTQYF. DNA of the CDR3: TGTGCCAGCAGCTCCTCCGGGACAGGGGGGAAGACCCAGTACTTC.

V gene TRBV29-1 combines with J gene TRBJ1-2; the match to TRBD1 covers 8 bases. There are 16 residues in the CDR3. V shed 2 bases, J shed 0 bases, and the junction held 8 bases outside the gene matches. The germline gives CDR1 SQVTM, CDR2 ANQGSEA. CDR3 sequence reads: CSVERTGKTPNYGYTF. DNA for the CDR3: TGCAGCGTTGAAAGGACAGGGAAAACACCTAACTATGGCTACACCTTC.